The 9 T cell receptor beta chains reported below all come from one sample, sequenced in a study of response to subunit inactivated influenza vaccine. TCRdb called the RT-PCR reads again in MiXCR, with one record for every CDR3 protein. Of a few hundred thousand distinct CDR3 sequences in the sample, 14% were seen once. Sequences were derived from PBMCs from blood, sampled roughly 13 days after vaccination. The receptors here all came from a man in his fifties or sixties who received an inactivated influenza vaccine.

At least ten counts were recorded for this clonotype. The chain carries TRBV6-5 and TRBJ2-1, with 7 positions matching TRBD2. CDR1 MNHEY and CDR2 SVGAGI come from the germline V gene. CDR3 size: 13 residues. V lost 2 bases and J lost 5; bases outside the gene matches: 0. The CDR3, as DNA: TGTGCCAGCAGTTACACTAGCGACAATGAGCAGTTCTTC. Protein: CASSYTSDNEQFF.

This clonotype was seen a handful of times. The CDR3 loop is CASSLRGLGTETQYF. The CDR3 DNA sequence: TGTGCCAGCAGTTTGAGGGGGTTAGGTACAGAGACCCAGTACTTC. The chain recombines TRBV28 with TRBJ2-5, with TRBD1 as a possible D gene (6 bases). This CDR3 contains 15 residues. Germline V gene lookup returns CDR1 MDHEN and CDR2 SYDVKM. With 3 bases removed from V and 4 bases from J, the gap between germline ends came to 15 bases.

This clonotype was seen more than once but under ten times. The chain is built from TRBV5-1 and TRBJ2-5; 13 bases map to TRBD2. This CDR3 comprises 15 residues. After removal of 4 bases from V and 6 bases from J, the junction contained 6 bases not matched to a gene. Germline CDR1 SGHRS, CDR2 YFSETQ. CDR3 sequence: CASSPEGLAGKTQYF. The DNA of the CDR3 is TGCGCCAGCAGCCCGGAGGGACTAGCGGGGAAGACCCAGTACTTC.

This chain uses TRBV20-1 with TRBJ1-2; perhaps TRBD1 as D (5 bases). The CDR3 is 13 amino acids. Germline V gives CDR1 DFQATT, CDR2 SNEGSKA (reference sequence). Trimming removed 2 bases at V and 1 base at J, with 8 bases between. The CDR3 reads CSARWGGNYGYTF. In DNA, the CDR3 is TGCAGTGCTAGATGGGGGGGTAACTATGGCTACACCTTC.

Written as DNA, the CDR3 is TGCAGTGCTAGTGGACTAGCGGGGGGGAATATCATCAATGAGCAGTTCTTC. Translation: CSASGLAGGNIINEQFF. The chain carries TRBV20-1 and TRBJ2-1; 15 positions agree with TRBD2. V shed 3 bases and J 6 bases; nucleotides not matched to a gene: 9. The CDR3 contains 17 residues. CDR1 DFQATT and CDR2 SNEGSKA come from the germline V gene (reference sequence).

This clonotype was seen more than once but under ten times. The J gene is TRBJ2-4, the V gene TRBV20-1; 10 nucleotides match TRBD2. The V gene end was trimmed by 6 bases and the J gene end by 0 bases; junction bases not matched to a gene: 5. There are 15 residues in the CDR3. Per the germline V gene, CDR1 is DFQATT and CDR2 is SNEGSKA (reference sequence). As DNA, the CDR3 is TGCAGTGCCGGACTAGCGGCCGTAGCCAAAAACATTCAGTACTTC. As protein: CSAGLAAVAKNIQYF.

The gene calls are TRBV20-1 and TRBJ1-2; TRBD1 is a possible D gene (5 bases). CDR3 length: 13 residues. Deletions cut 3 bases from V and 7 bases from J, with 15 bases between. Germline V gene data show CDR1 as DFQATT and CDR2 as SNEGSKA (reference sequence). The CDR3 sequence: CSASPGSGSGYTF. The CDR3 DNA reads as TGCAGTGCTAGCCCCGGGTCAGGGAGTGGCTACACCTTC.

This clonotype was seen only a few times. The chain uses TRBV14 and TRBJ2-7; D call uncertain. The CDR3 is 15 amino acids. CDR1 and CDR2 (germline): SGHDN, FVKESK. Deletions cut 6 bases from V and 3 bases from J, with 18 bases between. CDR3 DNA: TGTGCCAGCAGTGAAGTAGGACGGAATGTCTACGAGCAGTACTTC. Translating it yields CASSEVGRNVYEQYF.

V and J are TRBV4-3 and TRBJ2-7; D is possibly TRBD1 or TRBD2 (5 bases each). CDR3 length: 16 residues. CDR1 is LGHNA and CDR2 is YSLEER in the germline V gene. V was pared by 6 bases and J by 2 bases, with 20 bases between. In DNA, the CDR3 is TGCGCCAGCAGTCGCGCCGGGACCCAGAAAACCTACGAGCAGTACTTC. Translation: CASSRAGTQKTYEQYF.